Shown below are 15 T cell receptor beta chains from a single sample sequenced in a study of blood T cell repertoires in COVID-19. The protocol was immunoSEQ multiplex PCR, while the TCRdb copy is restricted to in-frame clones and leaves out a portion. The sample records some 270,000 clones, about nine tenths being singletons. The sequenced material came from peripheral blood. The receptors shown here come from a man aged 45-65 years with acute or convalescent COVID-19.

As to this clone: Other nucleotide sequences in the sample specify the same CDR3. The chain is built from TRBV5-1 and TRBJ1-2; 8 nucleotides match TRBD1. The germline gives CDR1 SGHRS, CDR2 YFSETQ. The CDR3 is made up of 15 amino acids. V was clipped by 1 base and J by 0 bases; unmatched bases: 2. The CDR3 DNA reads TGCGCCAGCAGCTTGAACAGGGGGACTAACTATGGCTACACCTTC. This sequence encodes CASSLNRGTNYGYTF. Full variable domain (remainder filled in from reference TRBV5-1 and TRBJ1-2): KAGVTQTPRYLIKTRGQQVTLSCSPISGHRSVSWYQQTPGQGLQFLFEYFSETQRNKGNFPGRFSGRQFSNSRSEMNVSTLELGDSALYLCASSLNRGTNYGYTFGSGTRLTVV.

This clone was counted a few times. The chain is built from TRBV2 and TRBJ2-1, with 10 bases aligning to TRBD1. Germline V gives CDR1 SNHLY, CDR2 FYNNEI. Trimming removed 7 bases from V and 3 bases from J; junction bases left unmatched: 15. The CDR3 contains 18 residues. This chain's CDR3 is CASILTGTGASRYNEQFF. The DNA of the CDR3 is TGTGCCAGCATCCTCACCGGGACAGGGGCCTCCCGCTACAATGAGCAGTTCTTC.

This sequence joins TRBV7-3 and TRBJ1-1; 9 bases map to TRBD1. Trimming cost V 5 bases and J 10 bases; bases outside gene matches: 11. This CDR3 is built from 14 residues. Germline V CDR1 and CDR2: SGHTA, FQGTGA. The CDR3 DNA is TGTGCCAGCAGCCCAACCGGGACAGGGTTTGGAGCTTTCTTT. Translation: CASSPTGTGFGAFF.

CDR3 protein: CASSTGTGFPNEQFF. The CDR3 bases are TGTGCCAGCAGTACCGGGACAGGGTTTCCCAATGAGCAGTTCTTC. This rearrangement joins TRBV3-1 (or the pseudogene TRBV3-2) to TRBJ2-1, with TRBD1 matching 9 bases. The CDR3 consists of 15 residues. Germline CDR1 LGHDT, CDR2 YNNKEL (reference sequence). The J segment lost 6 bases and the V segment lost 6 bases, leaving 9 bases of the junction unmatched.

The rearrangement joins TRBV13 to TRBJ2-7; D might be TRBD2 (6 bases). V was cut by 4 bases and J by 3 bases, with 13 bases left in between. Germline loops: CDR1 PRHDT, CDR2 FYEKMQ (reference sequence). The CDR3 has 14 residues. CDR3 sequence: CASSSRRRGYEQYF. The CDR3 nucleotides read TGTGCCAGCAGCTCCAGGCGGCGGGGCTACGAGCAGTACTTC.

The chain uses TRBV7-3 and TRBJ1-6; 10 nucleotides line up with TRBD1. Germline V gives CDR1 SGHTA, CDR2 FQGTGA. V gave up 2 bases and J gave up 10 bases; unmatched junction bases: 8. The CDR3 contains 16 residues. CDR3 DNA: TGTGCCAGCAGCTTATCGGGGACAGGGGAAGGGTCACCCCTCCACTTT. It codes for CASSLSGTGEGSPLHF.

This chain joins TRBV12-3 or TRBV12-4 and TRBJ2-7; D unresolved. V gave up 8 bases and J gave up 2 bases, with 10 bases separating them. The CDR3 consists of 12 residues. CDR3 in DNA: TGTGCCAGCTCGTTCGGTCCCTACGAGCAGTACTTC. This encodes CASSFGPYEQYF.

This clone was counted a few times. The chain recombines TRBV7-3 with TRBJ2-1, with TRBD2 as a possible D gene (6 bases). The V gene lost 5 bases and the J gene lost 2 bases, with 13 bases spanning the gap. The CDR3 contains 15 residues. Germline CDR1 SGHTA, CDR2 FQGTGA. The CDR3 DNA reads TGTGCCAGCAGCCCCGGGGTAGCGGCCTACAATGAGCAGTTCTTC. It is translated as CASSPGVAAYNEQFF. The entire variable domain, with the rest obtained from reference TRBV7-3 and TRBJ2-1, is as follows: GAGVSQTPSNKVTEKGKYVELRCDPISGHTALYWYRQSLGQGPEFLIYFQGTGAADDSGLPNDRFFAVRPEGSVSTLKIQRTERGDSAVYLCASSPGVAAYNEQFFGPGTRLTVL.

The V and J genes are TRBV6-2 or TRBV6-3 and TRBJ1-5, with D possibly TRBD1 on 5 matching bases. V was trimmed by 2 bases and J by 4 bases, leaving 12 bases between them. The CDR3 has 15 residues. Germline loops: CDR1 MNHEY, CDR2 SVGEGT. In DNA form, the CDR3 reads TGTGCCAGCAGTTACATGGGGCGGGGAAATCAGCCCCAGCATTTT. Protein product: CASSYMGRGNQPQHF.

V gene TRBV18 combines with J gene TRBJ2-1; 11 bases match TRBD1. CDR3 size: 15 residues. The ends lost 3 bases at V and 3 bases at J; junction bases unmatched: 1. Germline values: CDR1 KGHSH, CDR2 LQKENI. The CDR3, as DNA: TGTGCCAGCTCACCGGGGACAGGGGGCTACAATGAGCAGTTCTTC. Its translation: CASSPGTGGYNEQFF.

This clone has only one observation. The chain joins TRBV27 to TRBJ1-2, with D perhaps TRBD1 (5 bases). Germline lookup yields CDR1 MNHEY and CDR2 SMNVEV (reference sequence). The CDR3 length is 14 residues. V was cut by 4 bases and J by 8 bases, with 17 bases left in between. This chain's CDR3 is CASSSLGTRWGYTF. The CDR3 DNA follows: TGTGCCAGCAGTTCCCTCGGGACTCGCTGGGGCTACACCTTC.

The J gene is TRBJ2-7, the V gene TRBV7-9; TRBD2 might be the D (6 bases). V lost 8 bases to trimming and J lost 4 bases, with 18 bases between them. Per germline, CDR1 SEHNR and CDR2 FQNEAQ (reference sequence). The CDR3 totals 14 residues. CDR3 sequence reads: CASAGLTAGYEQYF. CDR3 DNA sequence: TGTGCCAGCGCCGGCCTGACTGCGGGGTACGAGCAGTACTTC.

This chain joins TRBV5-6 and TRBJ2-3; the match to TRBD1 covers 12 bases. Germline lookup yields CDR1 SGHDT and CDR2 YYEEEE. V lost 0 bases, J lost 4 bases, and 6 bases stayed unmatched. The CDR3 covers 17 residues. In DNA, the CDR3 is TGTGCCAGCAGCTTGGATCCGGGACAGGGGGCCGCAGATACGCAGTATTTT. Translating it yields CASSLDPGQGAADTQYF. The full variable domain, rest sourced from reference TRBV5-6 and TRBJ2-3, is DAGVTQSPTHLIKTRGQQVTLRCSPKSGHDTVSWYQQALGQGPQFIFQYYEEEERQRGNFPDRFSGHQFPNYSSELNVNALLLGDSALYLCASSLDPGQGAADTQYFGPGTRLTVL.

Turning to this clone: Within the sample, other DNA sequences also encode this same CDR3. V usage is TRBV2 and J usage is TRBJ2-1, with 9 bases lining up with TRBD2. Germline-derived CDR1 and CDR2 are SNHLY and FYNNEI. V dropped 1 base and J dropped 3; count of bases not matched to a gene: 1. The length of the CDR3 is 15 residues. The CDR3 sequence: CASSEEAGGYNEQFF. CDR3 DNA: TGTGCCAGCAGTGAAGAAGCGGGGGGCTACAATGAGCAGTTCTTC.

The chain joins TRBV10-3 to TRBJ2-1; D perhaps matches TRBD1 (5 bases). The V end was cut by 11 bases, the J end by 0 bases, with 8 bases between. Looked up from germline, CDR1 is ENHRY and CDR2 is SYGVKD. The CDR3 spans 12 residues. Written as DNA, the CDR3 is TGTGCCGGGGCAAGCTCCTACAATGAGCAGTTCTTC. Its translation: CAGASSYNEQFF.